This T cell receptor (beta chain) came from a study of T-cell reconstitution after alpha-beta-depleted transplantation in children. Construction of the TCRbeta library involved unique molecular identifiers. TCRdb re-called the PCR reads with MiXCR, one entry per CDR3 protein. The table lists hundreds of thousands of distinct CDR3 sequences, 11% of them singletons. The origin of this receptor is a male patient between 2 and 10 years old who had a stem cell transplant for chronic granulomatous disease, so the T cells may come from the graft donor. Sequencing used peripheral blood, obtained 180 days after TCRalphabeta/CD19-depleted stem cell transplant.

The CDR3 spells CASSRKGSPGTGGGDYNEQFF. As DNA, the CDR3 is TGCGCCAGCAGCCGAAAGGGGTCTCCCGGGACAGGGGGTGGGGACTACAATGAGCAGTTCTTC. The chain is built from TRBV4-1 and TRBJ2-1, with TRBD1 identical over 11 bases. Trimming at V came to 4 bases and at J to 3 bases, leaving 20 bases not matched to a gene. CDR3 size: 21 residues. The germline gives CDR1 MGHRA, CDR2 YSYEKL.